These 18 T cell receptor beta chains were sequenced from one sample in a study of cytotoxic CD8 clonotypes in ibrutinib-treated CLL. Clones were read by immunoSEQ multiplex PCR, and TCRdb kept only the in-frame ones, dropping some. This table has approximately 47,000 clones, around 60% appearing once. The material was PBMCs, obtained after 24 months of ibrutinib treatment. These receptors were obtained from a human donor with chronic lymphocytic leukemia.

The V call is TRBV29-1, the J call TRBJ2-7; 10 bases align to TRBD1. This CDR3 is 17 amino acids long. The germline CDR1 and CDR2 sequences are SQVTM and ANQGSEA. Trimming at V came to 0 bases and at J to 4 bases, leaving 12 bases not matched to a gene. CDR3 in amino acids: CSVEDIDGTGDPYEQYF. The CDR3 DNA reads TGCAGCGTTGAAGACATTGACGGGACAGGGGATCCGTACGAGCAGTACTTC.

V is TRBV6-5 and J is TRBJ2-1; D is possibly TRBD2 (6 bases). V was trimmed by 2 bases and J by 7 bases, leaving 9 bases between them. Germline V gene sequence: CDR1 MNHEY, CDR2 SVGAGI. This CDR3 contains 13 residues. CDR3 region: CASSYPGGNEQFF. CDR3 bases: TGTGCCAGCAGTTACCCTGGGGGGAATGAGCAGTTCTTC.

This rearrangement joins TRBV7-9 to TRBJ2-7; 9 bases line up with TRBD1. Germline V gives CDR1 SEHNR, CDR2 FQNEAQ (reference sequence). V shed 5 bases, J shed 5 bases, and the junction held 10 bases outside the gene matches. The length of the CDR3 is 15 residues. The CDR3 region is CASSHNRDRDDEQYF. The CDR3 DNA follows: TGTGCCAGCAGCCACAACCGGGACAGGGACGACGAGCAGTACTTC.

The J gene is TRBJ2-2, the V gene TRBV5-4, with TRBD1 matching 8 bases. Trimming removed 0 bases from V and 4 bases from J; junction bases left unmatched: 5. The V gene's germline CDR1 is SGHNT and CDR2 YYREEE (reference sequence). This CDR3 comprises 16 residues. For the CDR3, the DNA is TGTGCCAGCAGCTTGGGACAGGGGATCGGCACCGGGGAGCTGTTTTTT. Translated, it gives CASSLGQGIGTGELFF.

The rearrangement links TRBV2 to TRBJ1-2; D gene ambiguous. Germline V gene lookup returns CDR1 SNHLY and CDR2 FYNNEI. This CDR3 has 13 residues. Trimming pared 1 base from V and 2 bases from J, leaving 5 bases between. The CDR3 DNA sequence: TGTGCCAGCAGTGAAGGGACGAACTATGGCTACACCTTC. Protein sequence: CASSEGTNYGYTF.

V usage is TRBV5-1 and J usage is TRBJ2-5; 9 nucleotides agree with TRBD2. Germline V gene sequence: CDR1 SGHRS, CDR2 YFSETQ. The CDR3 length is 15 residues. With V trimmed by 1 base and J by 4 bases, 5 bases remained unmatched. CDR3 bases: TGCGCCAGCAGCTTGATGGGACTAGCTCCAGAGACCCAGTACTTC. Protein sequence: CASSLMGLAPETQYF.

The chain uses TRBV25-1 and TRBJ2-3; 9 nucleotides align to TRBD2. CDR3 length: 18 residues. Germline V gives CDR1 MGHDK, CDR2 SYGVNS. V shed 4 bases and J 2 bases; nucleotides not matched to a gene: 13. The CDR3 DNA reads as TGTGCCAGCAGTGGCCGACTGGGAGCGGGGGGTCCCACAGATACGCAGTATTTT. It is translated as CASSGRLGAGGPTDTQYF.

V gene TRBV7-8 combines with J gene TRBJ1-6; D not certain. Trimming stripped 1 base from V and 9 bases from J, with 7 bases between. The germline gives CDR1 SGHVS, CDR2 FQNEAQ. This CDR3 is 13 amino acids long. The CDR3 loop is CASSLGMASPLHF. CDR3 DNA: TGTGCCAGCAGCTTAGGCATGGCTTCACCCCTCCACTTT.

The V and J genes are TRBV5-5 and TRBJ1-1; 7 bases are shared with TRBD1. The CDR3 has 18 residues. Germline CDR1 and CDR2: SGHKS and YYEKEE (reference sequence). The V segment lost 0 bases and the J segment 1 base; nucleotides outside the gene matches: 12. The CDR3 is CASSLEAGGDSENTEAFF. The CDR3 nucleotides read TGTGCCAGCAGCTTGGAAGCAGGGGGGGACTCGGAGAACACTGAAGCTTTCTTT.

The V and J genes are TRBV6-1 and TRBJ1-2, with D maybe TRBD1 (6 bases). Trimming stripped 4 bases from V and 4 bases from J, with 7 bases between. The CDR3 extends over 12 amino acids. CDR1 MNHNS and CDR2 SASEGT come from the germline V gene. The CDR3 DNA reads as TGTGCCAGCAGTGTACAGGGCTATGGCTACACCTTC. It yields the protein CASSVQGYGYTF.

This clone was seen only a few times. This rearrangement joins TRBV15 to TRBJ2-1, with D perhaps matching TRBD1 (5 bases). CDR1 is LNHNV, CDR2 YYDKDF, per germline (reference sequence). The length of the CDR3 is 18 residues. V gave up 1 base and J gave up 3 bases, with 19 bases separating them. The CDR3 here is CATSRGGRVRGGYNEQFF. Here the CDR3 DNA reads TGTGCCACCAGCAGAGGGGGCAGGGTTAGAGGTGGCTACAATGAGCAGTTCTTC.

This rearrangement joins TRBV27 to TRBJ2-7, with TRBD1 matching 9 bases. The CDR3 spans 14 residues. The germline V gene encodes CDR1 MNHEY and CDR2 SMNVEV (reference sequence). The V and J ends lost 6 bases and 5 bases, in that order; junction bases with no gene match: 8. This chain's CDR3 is CASSRDREGDEQYF. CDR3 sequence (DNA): TGTGCCAGCAGCCGGGACAGGGAGGGAGACGAGCAGTACTTC.

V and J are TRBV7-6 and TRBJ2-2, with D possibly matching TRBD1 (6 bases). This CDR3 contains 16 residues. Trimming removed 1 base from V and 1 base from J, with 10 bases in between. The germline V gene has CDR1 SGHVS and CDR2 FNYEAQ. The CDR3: CASSLGIRGNTGELFF. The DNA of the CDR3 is TGTGCCAGCAGCTTAGGGATCAGGGGGAACACCGGGGAGCTGTTTTTT.

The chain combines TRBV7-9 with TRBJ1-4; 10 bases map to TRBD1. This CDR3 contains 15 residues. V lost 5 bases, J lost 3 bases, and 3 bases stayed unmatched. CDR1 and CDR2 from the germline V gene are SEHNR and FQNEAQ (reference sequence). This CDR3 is CASSLGTGANEKLFF. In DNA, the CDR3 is TGTGCCAGCAGCCTAGGGACAGGGGCTAATGAAAAACTGTTTTTT.

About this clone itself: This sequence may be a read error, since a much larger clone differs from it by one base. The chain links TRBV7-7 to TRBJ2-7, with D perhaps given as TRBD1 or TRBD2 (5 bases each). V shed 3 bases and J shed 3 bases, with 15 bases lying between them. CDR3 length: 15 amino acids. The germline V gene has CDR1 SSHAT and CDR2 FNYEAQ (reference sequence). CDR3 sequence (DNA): TGTGCCAGCAGCTTTGGGGACGCCGACATCTACGAGCAGTACTTC. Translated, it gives CASSFGDADIYEQYF.

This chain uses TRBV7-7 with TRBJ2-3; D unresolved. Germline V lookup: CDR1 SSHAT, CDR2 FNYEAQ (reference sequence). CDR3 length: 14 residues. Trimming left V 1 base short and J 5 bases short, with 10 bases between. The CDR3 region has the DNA TGTGCCAGCAGCTTAGGCCCACGAGGAGATACGCAGTATTTT. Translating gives CASSLGPRGDTQYF.

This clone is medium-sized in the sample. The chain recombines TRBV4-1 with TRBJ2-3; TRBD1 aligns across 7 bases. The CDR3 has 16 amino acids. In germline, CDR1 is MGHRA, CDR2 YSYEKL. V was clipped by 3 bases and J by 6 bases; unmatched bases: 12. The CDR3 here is CASSHLGQAGEDTQYF. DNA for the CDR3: TGCGCCAGCAGCCACCTTGGACAGGCCGGGGAGGATACGCAGTATTTT.

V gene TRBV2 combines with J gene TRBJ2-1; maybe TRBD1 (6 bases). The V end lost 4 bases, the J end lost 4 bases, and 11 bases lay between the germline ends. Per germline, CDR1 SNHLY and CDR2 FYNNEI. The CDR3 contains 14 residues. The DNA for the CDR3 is TGTGCCAGCAGTGTAGGGGGAACTTACAATGAGCAGTTCTTC. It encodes CASSVGGTYNEQFF.